Listed below are T cell receptor beta chains from one sample, sequenced in a study of T cell responses to AZD1222 COVID-19 vaccine. The table came from immunoSEQ multiplex PCR; TCRdb's copy has only in-frame clones and leaves some out. The sample holds under 150,000 clones; around 93% are singletons and the top ten take 2.8%. The sequenced sample was peripheral blood, obtained on day 0 of AZD1222 vaccination. The source is an adult in good health. The CDR3 runs from the conserved cysteine through the conserved F or W. A D gene is named only where the DNA matches it firmly. Size tells how often a clone was seen (once, few, many) or the class of an expanded clone, and some rows leave it out.

TRBV4-1,TRBD1,TRBJ1-1,.,CASSHPTGGNTEAFF,TGCGCCAGCAGCCACCCCACAGGGGGCAACACTGAAGCTTTCTTT
TRBV30,.,TRBJ2-1,.,CAWSRINEQFF,TGTGCCTGGAGTAGGATCAATGAGCAGTTCTTC
TRBV5-1,TRBD2,TRBJ2-5,.,CASSFPGLAGYQETQYF,TGCGCCAGCAGCTTCCCGGGACTAGCGGGTTACCAAGAGACCCAGTACTTC
TRBV11-2,.,TRBJ2-1,.,CASSLRGPEQFF,TGTGCCAGCAGCTTACGGGGACCTGAGCAGTTCTTC
TRBV6-1,.,TRBJ1-5,.,CASSETYYSNQPQHF,TGTGCCAGCAGTGAAACCTATTATAGCAATCAGCCCCAGCATTTT
TRBV6-5,.,TRBJ1-3,.,CASSYSSGPNTIYF,TGTGCCAGCAGTTACTCGTCAGGGCCAAACACCATATATTTT
TRBV4-1,.,TRBJ2-7,.,CASSPGQMAYEQYF,TGCGCCAGCAGCCCAGGACAGATGGCCTACGAGCAGTACTTC
TRBV28,.,TRBJ1-2,.,CASSPQVGGHGYTF,TGTGCCAGCAGTCCCCAGGTAGGGGGACATGGCTACACCTTC
TRBV27,.,TRBJ1-1,.,CASSLRNQNTEAFF,TGTGCCAGCAGTTTAAGGAACCAAAACACTGAAGCTTTCTTT
TRBV19,.,TRBJ2-7,.,CASSIEGPRDEQYF,TGTGCCAGTAGTATAGAGGGGCCCAGGGACGAGCAGTACTTC
TRBV5-5,.,TRBJ1-2,few,CASSLSPALLGYTF,TGTGCCAGCAGCTTGTCCCCAGCCCTCCTTGGCTACACCTTC
TRBV10-2,TRBD1,TRBJ1-2,.,CASRVPGQGTIGNGYTF,TGCGCCAGCAGAGTCCCGGGACAGGGGACGATAGGAAATGGCTACACCTTC
TRBV5-1,.,TRBJ2-3,once,CASRLSVTTHTQYF,TGCGCCAGCAGATTGTCAGTCACCACGCATACGCAGTATTTT
TRBV11-2,.,TRBJ1-2,.,CASSLGVTGGYTF,TGTGCCAGCAGCTTAGGTGTGACCGGTGGCTACACCTTC
TRBV27,.,TRBJ1-5,.,CASSRGPYSNQPQHF,TGTGCCAGCAGTAGGGGACCTTATAGCAATCAGCCCCAGCATTTT
TRBV7-6,.,TRBJ2-7,.,CASSLPLGGEANLYEQYF,TGTGCCAGCAGCTTACCACTCGGAGGGGAGGCAAACCTCTACGAGCAGTACTTC
TRBV7-2,TRBD2,TRBJ2-2,.,CASSLRGAGTGELFF,TGTGCCAGCAGCCTGCGGGGGGCGGGCACCGGGGAGCTGTTTTTT
TRBV5-5,.,TRBJ1-3,.,CASSLEGVRGNTIYF,TGTGCCAGCAGCTTGGAGGGTGTCCGCGGAAACACCATATATTTT
TRBV6-5,.,TRBJ1-3,.,CASSYSNSHKRDTIYF,TGTGCCAGCAGTTACTCGAACAGCCATAAGCGGGACACCATATATTTT
TRBV2,.,TRBJ1-2,.,CASSGSIYGYTF,TGTGCCAGCAGTGGGTCGATTTATGGCTACACCTTC
TRBV28,TRBD1,TRBJ1-2,.,CASSRDRAYGYTF,TGTGCCAGCAGTCGGGACAGGGCCTATGGCTACACCTTC
TRBV6-5,.,TRBJ1-4,once,CASKLPGVTNEKLFF,TGTGCCAGCAAACTCCCAGGTGTAACTAATGAAAAACTGTTTTTT
TRBV5-1,.,TRBJ2-7,.,CASSSWTGTYEQYF,TGCGCCAGCAGCTCCTGGACGGGTACCTACGAGCAGTACTTC
TRBV3-1/TRBV3-2,.,TRBJ1-2,.,CASSQAFRGGYTF,TGTGCCAGCAGCCAAGCATTCAGGGGCGGCTACACCTTC
TRBV20-1,.,TRBJ1-2,.,CSASLSGGGYGYTF,TGCAGTGCTAGTCTGTCCGGGGGGGGCTACGGCTACACCTTC
TRBV11-2,.,TRBJ1-2,once,CASSRSRLGYGYTF,TGTGCCAGCAGCCGATCAAGGTTGGGCTATGGCTACACCTTC
TRBV5-4,TRBD1,TRBJ2-1,once,CASRRGTGGTYNEQFF,TGTGCCAGCAGGCGAGGGACAGGGGGAACCTACAATGAGCAGTTCTTC
TRBV10-3,.,TRBJ2-6,.,CAIRVSGANVLTF,TGTGCCATCAGGGTCTCTGGGGCCAACGTCCTGACTTTC
TRBV7-9,.,TRBJ2-2,.,CASSQTDTNTGELFF,TGTGCCAGCAGCCAGACAGATACGAACACCGGGGAGCTGTTTTTT
TRBV11-3,.,TRBJ2-1,.,CASSGGAHNEQFF,TGTGCCAGCAGCGGGGGGGCACACAATGAGCAGTTCTTC
TRBV5-5,TRBD2,TRBJ2-5,.,CASSLALAGGRETQYF,TGTGCCAGCAGCTTGGCACTAGCGGGGGGGCGAGAGACCCAGTACTTC